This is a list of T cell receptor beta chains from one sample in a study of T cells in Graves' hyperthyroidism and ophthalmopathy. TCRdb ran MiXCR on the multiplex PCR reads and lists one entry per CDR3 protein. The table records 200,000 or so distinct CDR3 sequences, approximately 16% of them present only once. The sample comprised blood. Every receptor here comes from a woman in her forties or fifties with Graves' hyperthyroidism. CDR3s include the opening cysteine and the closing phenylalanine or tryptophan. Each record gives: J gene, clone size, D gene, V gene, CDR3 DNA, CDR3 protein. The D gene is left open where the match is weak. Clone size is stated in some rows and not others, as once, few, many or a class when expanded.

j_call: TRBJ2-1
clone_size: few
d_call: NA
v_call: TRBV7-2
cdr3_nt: TGTGCCAGCAGCTTTGAGGGCTACAATGAGCAGTTCTTC
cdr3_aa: CASSFEGYNEQFF

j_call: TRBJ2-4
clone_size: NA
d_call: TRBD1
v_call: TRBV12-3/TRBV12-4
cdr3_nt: TGTGCCAGCAGTTTAGGGACAGGGGGCGCCAAAAACATTCAGTACTTC
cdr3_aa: CASSLGTGGAKNIQYF

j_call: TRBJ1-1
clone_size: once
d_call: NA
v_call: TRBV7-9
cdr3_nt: TGTGCCAGCAGCTTAGGAGAAGGCGTCCGGACTGAAGCTTTCTTT
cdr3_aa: CASSLGEGVRTEAFF

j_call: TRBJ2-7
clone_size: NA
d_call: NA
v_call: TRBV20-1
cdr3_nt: TGCAGTGCTGAGAGGGGCTCCTACAATGAGCAGTACTTC
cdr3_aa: CSAERGSYNEQYF

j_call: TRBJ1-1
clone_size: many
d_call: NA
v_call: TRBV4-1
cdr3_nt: TGCGCCAGCAGCCGGCGGACAGAAAAATTTGAAGCTTTCTTT
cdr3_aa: CASSRRTEKFEAFF

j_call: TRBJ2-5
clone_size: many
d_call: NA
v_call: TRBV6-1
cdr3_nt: TGTGCCAGCAGCGTACTACAGGGCCAACAAGAGACCCAGTACTTC
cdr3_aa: CASSVLQGQQETQYF

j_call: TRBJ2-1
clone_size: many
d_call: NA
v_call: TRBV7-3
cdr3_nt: TGTGCCAGCAGCTCGGACAGTAGCTCCTACAATGAGCAGTTCTTC
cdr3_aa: CASSSDSSSYNEQFF

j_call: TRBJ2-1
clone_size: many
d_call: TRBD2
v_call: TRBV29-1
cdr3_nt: TGCAGCGTTGGGGGACTAGCGGAGGGGGGCGATGAGCAGTTCTTC
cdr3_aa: CSVGGLAEGGDEQFF

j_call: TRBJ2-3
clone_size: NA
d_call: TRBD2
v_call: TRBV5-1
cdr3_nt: TGCGCCAGCAGACTAGCGGATACCGGGGGAGATACGCAGTATTTT
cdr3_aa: CASRLADTGGDTQYF

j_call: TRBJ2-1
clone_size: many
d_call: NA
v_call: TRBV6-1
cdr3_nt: TGTGCCAGCAGTAGGAGGGGGCAGGAGCAGTTCTTC
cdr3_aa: CASSRRGQEQFF

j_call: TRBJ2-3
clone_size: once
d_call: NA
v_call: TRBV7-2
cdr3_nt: TGTGCCAGCAGGCTAGCGTTCACAGATACGCAGTATTTT
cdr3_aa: CASRLAFTDTQYF

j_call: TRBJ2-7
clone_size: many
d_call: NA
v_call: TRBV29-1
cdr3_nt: TGCAGCGTTGGACAACACCGGGCTCAAACCCGATACGAGCAGTACTTC
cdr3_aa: CSVGQHRAQTRYEQYF

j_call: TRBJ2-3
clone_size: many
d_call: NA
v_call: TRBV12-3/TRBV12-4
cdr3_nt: TGTGCCAGCAGTTTGTGGGGAGGCACAGATACGCAGTATTTT
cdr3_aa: CASSLWGGTDTQYF

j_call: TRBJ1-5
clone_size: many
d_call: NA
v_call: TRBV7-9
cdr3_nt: TGTGCCAGCAGCTTAGGCGGCCAATATAGCAATCAGCCCCAGCATTTT
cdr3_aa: CASSLGGQYSNQPQHF

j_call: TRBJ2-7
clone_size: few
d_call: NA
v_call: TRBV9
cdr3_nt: TGTGCCAGCAGCGTAGGGGGGGCCAACTCCTACGAGCAGTACTTC
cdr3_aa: CASSVGGANSYEQYF

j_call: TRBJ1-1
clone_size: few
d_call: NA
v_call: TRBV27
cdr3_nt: TGTGCCAGCAGTTTAAGGGGTAACGGTGAAGCTTTCTTT
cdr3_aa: CASSLRGNGEAFF

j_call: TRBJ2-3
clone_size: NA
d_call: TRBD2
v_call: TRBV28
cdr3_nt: TGTGCCAGCAGTCAATCGGGGACTAGCGGTAATACGCAGTATTTT
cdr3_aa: CASSQSGTSGNTQYF

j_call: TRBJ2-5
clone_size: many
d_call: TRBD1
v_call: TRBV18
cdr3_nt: TGTGCCAGCTCCCGGGACAGGGCAGAGACCCAGTACTTC
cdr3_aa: CASSRDRAETQYF

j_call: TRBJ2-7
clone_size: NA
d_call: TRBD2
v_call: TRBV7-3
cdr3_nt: TGTGCCAGCAGCTTAGCCGGGACTAGCGGCTACGAGCAGTACTTC
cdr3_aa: CASSLAGTSGYEQYF

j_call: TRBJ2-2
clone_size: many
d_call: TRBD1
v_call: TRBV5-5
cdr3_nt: TGTGCCAGCAGCTTGGGACAGGGGGCGCTGGGCACCGGGGAGCTGTTTTTT
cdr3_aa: CASSLGQGALGTGELFF

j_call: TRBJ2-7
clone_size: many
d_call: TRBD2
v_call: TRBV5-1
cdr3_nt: TGCGCCAGCAGCCCAGTCCAGCGGGAGTCGGGCGAGCAGTACTTC
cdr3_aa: CASSPVQRESGEQYF

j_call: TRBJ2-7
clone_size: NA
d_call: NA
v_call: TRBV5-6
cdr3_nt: TGTGCCAGCAGCCCCCCGGACAGAACTTACGAGCAGTACTTC
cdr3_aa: CASSPPDRTYEQYF

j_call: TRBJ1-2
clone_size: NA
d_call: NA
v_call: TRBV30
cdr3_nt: TGTGCCTGGCGAACGGCCGGGCCCATCTATGGCTACACCTTC
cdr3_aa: CAWRTAGPIYGYTF

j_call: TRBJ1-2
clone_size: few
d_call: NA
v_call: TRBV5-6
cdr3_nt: TGTGCCAGCAGCTTCCGGGCAGGAATTAACTATGGCTACACCTTC
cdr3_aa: CASSFRAGINYGYTF

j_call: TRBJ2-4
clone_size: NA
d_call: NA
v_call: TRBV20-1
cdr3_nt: TGCAGTGCTAGGGCGACGAGGGGCATTCAGTACTTC
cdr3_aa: CSARATRGIQYF

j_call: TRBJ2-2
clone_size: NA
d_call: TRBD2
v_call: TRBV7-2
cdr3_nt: TGTGCCAGCAGCGAGGGACTAGCGGAGTACACCGGGGAGCTGTTTTTT
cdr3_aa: CASSEGLAEYTGELFF

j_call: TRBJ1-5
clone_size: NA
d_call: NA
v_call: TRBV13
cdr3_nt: TGTGCCAGCAGCTTGACAGGTAATCAGCCCCAGCATTTT
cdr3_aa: CASSLTGNQPQHF

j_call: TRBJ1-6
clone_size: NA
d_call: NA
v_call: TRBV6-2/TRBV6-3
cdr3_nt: TGTGCCCTGGGCAGGGAGTATGGTAATTCACCCCTCCACTTT
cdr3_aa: CALGREYGNSPLHF

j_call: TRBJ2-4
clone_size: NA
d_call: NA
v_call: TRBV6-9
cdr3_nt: TGTGCCAGCAGTTATCTGTCGGTTTCGGGCAAAAACATTCAGTACTTC
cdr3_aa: CASSYLSVSGKNIQYF

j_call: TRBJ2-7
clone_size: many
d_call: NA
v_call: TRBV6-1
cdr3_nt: TGTGCCAGCACCGTGGGACGGAGCTCCTACGAGCAGTACTTC
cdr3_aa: CASTVGRSSYEQYF

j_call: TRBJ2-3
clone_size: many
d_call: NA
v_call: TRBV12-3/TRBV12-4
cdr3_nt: TGTGCCAGCACGACCGGGACACCTGGAACAGATACGCAGTATTTT
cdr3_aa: CASTTGTPGTDTQYF

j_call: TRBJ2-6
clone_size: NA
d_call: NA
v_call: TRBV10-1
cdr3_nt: TGCGCCAGCGCCAGGACTGGGGCCAACGTCCTGACTTTC
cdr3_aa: CASARTGANVLTF

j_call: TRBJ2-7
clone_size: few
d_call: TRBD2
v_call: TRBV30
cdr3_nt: TGTGCCTGGAGTTTAGCGGGAGGGACTACCTACGAGCAGTACTTC
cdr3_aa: CAWSLAGGTTYEQYF

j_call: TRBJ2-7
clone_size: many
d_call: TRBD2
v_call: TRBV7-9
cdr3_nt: TGTGCCAGCAGCTTACTTCGGGAGGGCCCAGACGAGCAGTACTTC
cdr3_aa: CASSLLREGPDEQYF

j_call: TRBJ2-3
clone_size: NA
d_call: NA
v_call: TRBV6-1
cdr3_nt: TGTGCCAGCAGTACCTCACAGGGTGACACGCAGTATTTT
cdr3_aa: CASSTSQGDTQYF

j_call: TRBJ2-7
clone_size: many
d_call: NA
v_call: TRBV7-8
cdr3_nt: TGTGCCAGCACCACTCGCGGGGCGACCCTCTACGAGCAGTACTTC
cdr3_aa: CASTTRGATLYEQYF

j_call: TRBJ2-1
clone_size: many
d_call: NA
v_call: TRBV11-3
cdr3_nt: TGTGCCAGCAGCTTATCCCTAGGGGGTTTTAATGAGCAGTTCTTC
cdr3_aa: CASSLSLGGFNEQFF

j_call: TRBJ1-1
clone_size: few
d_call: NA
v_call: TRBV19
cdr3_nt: TGTGCCAGTAGGGTTCAGGGCGTGAACACTGAAGCTTTCTTT
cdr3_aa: CASRVQGVNTEAFF

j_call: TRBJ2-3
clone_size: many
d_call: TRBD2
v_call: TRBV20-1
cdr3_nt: TGCAGTGCTGGACTAGCGGGAGACGAAGATACGCAGTATTTT
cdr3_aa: CSAGLAGDEDTQYF

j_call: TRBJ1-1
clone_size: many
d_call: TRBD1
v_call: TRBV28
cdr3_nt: TGTGCCAGCAGTTTATCCTACAGGGGGAAGAACACTGAAGCTTTCTTT
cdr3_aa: CASSLSYRGKNTEAFF

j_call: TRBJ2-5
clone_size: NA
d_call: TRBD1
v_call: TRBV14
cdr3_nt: TGTGCCAGCAGCGGGGACAGTAGAGAGACCCAGTACTTC
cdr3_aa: CASSGDSRETQYF

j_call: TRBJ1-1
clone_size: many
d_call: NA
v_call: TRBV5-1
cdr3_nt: TGCGCCAGCAGCCAAGGGACACTGAACACTGAAGCTTTCTTT
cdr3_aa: CASSQGTLNTEAFF